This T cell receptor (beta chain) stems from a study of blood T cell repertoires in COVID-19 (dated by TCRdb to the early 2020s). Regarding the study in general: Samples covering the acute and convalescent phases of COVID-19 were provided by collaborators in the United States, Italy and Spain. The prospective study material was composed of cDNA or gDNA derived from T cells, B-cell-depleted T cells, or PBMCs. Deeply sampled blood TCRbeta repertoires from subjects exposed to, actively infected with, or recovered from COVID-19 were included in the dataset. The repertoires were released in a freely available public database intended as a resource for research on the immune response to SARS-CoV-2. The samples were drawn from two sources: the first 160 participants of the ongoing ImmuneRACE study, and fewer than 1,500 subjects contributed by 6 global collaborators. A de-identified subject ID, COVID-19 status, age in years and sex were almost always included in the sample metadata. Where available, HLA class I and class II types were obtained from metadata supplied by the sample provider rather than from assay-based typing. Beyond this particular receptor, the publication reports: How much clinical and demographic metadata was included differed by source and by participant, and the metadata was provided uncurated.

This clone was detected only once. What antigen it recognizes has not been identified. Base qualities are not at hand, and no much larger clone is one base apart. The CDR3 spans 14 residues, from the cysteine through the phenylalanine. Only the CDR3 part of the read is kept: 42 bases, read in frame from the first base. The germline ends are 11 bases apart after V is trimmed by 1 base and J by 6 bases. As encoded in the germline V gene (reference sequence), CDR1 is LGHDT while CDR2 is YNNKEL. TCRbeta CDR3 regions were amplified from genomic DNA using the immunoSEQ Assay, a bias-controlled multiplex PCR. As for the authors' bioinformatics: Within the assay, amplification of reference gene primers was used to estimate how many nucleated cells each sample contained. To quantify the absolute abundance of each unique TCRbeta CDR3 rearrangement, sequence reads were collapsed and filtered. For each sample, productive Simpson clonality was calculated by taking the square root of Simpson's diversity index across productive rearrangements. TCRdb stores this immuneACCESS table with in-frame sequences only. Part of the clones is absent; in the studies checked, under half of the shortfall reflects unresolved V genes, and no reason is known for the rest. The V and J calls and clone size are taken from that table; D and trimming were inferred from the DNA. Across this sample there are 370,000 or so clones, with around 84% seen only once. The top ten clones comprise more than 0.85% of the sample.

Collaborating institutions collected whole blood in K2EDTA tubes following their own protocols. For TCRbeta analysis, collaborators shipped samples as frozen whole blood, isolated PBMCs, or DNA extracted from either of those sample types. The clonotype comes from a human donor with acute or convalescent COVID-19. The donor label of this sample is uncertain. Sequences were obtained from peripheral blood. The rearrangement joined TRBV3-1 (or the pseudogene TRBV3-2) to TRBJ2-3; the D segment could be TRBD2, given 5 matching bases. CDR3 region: CASSQVGRGDTQYF. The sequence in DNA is TGTGCCAGCAGCCAAGTGGGCCGAGGGGATACGCAGTATTTT.